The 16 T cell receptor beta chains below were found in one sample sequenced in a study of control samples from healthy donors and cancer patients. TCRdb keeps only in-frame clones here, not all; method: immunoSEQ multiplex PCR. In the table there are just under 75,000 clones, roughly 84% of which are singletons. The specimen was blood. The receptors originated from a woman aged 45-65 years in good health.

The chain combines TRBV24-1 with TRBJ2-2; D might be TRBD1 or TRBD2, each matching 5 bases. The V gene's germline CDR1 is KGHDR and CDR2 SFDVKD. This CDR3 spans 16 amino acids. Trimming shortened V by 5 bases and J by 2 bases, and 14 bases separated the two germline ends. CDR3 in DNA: TGTGCCACCAGTGCTTTACGGGGCCTAAACACCGGGGAGCTGTTTTTT. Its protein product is CATSALRGLNTGELFF.

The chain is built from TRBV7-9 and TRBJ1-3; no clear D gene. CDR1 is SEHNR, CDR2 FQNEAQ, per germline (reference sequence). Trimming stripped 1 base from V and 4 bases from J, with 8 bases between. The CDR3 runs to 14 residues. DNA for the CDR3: TGTGCCAGCAGCTTAGGGGTTTCCGGAAACACCATATATTTT. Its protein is CASSLGVSGNTIYF.

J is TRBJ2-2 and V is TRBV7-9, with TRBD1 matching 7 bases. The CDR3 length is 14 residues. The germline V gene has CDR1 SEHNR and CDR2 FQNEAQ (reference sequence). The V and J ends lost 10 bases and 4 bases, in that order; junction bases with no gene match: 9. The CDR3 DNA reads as TGTGCCAACGACCGGGACAGAGCCACCGGGGAGCTGTTTTTT. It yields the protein CANDRDRATGELFF.

CDR3 sequence (DNA): TGTGCCAGCAGCTTAAGTCTAGCTCATGGGGAGACCCAGTACTTC. This sequence encodes CASSLSLAHGETQYF. J is TRBJ2-5 and V is TRBV7-3, with TRBD2 as a possible D gene (5 bases). The germline V gene encodes CDR1 SGHTA and CDR2 FQGTGA. This CDR3 spans 15 amino acids. Deletions cut 1 base from V and 5 bases from J, with 14 bases between.

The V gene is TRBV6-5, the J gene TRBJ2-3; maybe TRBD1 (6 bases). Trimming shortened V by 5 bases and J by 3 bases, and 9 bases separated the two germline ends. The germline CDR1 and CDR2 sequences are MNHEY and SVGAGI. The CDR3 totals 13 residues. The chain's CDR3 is CASSQQGTDTQYF. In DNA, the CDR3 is TGTGCCAGCAGTCAACAGGGTACAGATACGCAGTATTTT.

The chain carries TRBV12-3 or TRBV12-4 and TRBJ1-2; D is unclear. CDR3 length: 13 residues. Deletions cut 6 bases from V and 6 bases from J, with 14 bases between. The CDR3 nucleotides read TGTGCCAGCAGCCTTCGCCGTTCCGATGGCTACACCTTC. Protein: CASSLRRSDGYTF.

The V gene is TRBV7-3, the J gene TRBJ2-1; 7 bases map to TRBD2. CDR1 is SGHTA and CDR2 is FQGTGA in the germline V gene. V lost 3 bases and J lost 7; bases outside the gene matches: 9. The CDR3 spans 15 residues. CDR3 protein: CASSFGGRAGNEQFF. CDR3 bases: TGTGCCAGCAGCTTTGGAGGGAGGGCCGGGAATGAGCAGTTCTTC.

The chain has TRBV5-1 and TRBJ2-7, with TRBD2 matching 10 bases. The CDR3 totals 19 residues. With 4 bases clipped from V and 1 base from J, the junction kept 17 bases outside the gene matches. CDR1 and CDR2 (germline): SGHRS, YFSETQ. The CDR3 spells CASSGALAGGHERSYEQYF. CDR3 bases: TGCGCCAGCAGCGGGGCCTTAGCGGGAGGACACGAAAGATCCTACGAGCAGTACTTC.

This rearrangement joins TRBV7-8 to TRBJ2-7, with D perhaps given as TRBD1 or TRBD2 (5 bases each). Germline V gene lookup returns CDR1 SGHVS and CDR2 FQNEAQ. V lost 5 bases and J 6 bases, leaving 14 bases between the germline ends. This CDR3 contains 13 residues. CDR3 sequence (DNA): TGTGCCAGCAGCCCCCAAGAGAGGGGCGAGCAGTACTTC. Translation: CASSPQERGEQYF.

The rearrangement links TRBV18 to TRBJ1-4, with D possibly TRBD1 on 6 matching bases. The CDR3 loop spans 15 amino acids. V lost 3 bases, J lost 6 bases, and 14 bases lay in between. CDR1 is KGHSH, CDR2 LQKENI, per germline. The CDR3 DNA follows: TGTGCCAGCTCACCGGACAGATCGGCGGATGAAAAACTGTTTTTT. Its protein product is CASSPDRSADEKLFF.

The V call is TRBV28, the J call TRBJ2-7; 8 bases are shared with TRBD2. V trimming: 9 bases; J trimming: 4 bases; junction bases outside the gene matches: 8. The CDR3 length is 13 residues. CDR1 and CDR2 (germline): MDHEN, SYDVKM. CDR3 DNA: TGTGCCAGTCATTTAGGCGGGAGGTACGAGCAGTACTTC. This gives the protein CASHLGGRYEQYF.

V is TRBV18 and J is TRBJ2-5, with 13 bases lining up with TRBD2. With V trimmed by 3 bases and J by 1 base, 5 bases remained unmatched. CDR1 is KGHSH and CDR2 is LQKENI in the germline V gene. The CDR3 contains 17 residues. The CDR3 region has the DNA TGTGCCAGCTCACCGGGACTAGCGGGATGGGGCCAAGAGACCCAGTACTTC. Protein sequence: CASSPGLAGWGQETQYF. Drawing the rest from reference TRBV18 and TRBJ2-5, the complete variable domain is NAGVMQNPRHLVRRRGQEARLRCSPMKGHSHVYWYRQLPEEGLKFMVYLQKENIIDESGMPKERFSAEFPKEGPSILRIQQVVRGDSAAYFCASSPGLAGWGQETQYFGPGTRLLVL.

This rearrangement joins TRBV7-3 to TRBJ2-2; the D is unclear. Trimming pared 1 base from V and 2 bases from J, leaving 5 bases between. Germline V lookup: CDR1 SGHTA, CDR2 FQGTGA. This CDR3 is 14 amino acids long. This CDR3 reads CASSLIHNTGELFF. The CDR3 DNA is TGTGCCAGCAGCTTAATACACAACACCGGGGAGCTGTTTTTT.

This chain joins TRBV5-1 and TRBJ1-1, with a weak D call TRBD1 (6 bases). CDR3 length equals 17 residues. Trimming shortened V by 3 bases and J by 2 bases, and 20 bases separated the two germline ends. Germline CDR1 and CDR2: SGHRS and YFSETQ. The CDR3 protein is CASSSPPVTGLNTEAFF. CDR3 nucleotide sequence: TGCGCCAGCAGCTCCCCCCCTGTAACAGGGCTAAACACTGAAGCTTTCTTT.

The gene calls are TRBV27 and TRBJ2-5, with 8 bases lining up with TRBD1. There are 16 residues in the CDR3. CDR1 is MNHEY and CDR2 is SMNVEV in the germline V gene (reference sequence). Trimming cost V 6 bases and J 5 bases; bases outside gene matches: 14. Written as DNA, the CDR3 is TGTGCCAGCAGCCTTAAGTCCCAGGGGGCTTGGGAGACCCAGTACTTC. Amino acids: CASSLKSQGAWETQYF.

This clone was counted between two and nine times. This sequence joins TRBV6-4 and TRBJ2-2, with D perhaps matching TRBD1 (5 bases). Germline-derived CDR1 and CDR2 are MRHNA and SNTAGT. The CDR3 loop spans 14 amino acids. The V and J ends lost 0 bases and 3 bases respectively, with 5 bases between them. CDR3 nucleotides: TGTGCCAGCAGTGACTCAGGGGACACCGGGGAGCTGTTTTTT. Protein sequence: CASSDSGDTGELFF.